The 10 T cell receptor beta chains in this list originate from one sample, sequenced in a study of blood T cell repertoires in COVID-19. The data were produced by immunoSEQ multiplex PCR, yet TCRdb's version contains in-frame clones alone and is incomplete. The table shows around 68,000 clones, with roughly nine tenths occurring only once. The sequencing sample was made of peripheral blood. These receptors were collected from a man in his fifties or sixties with active COVID-19.

The chain is built from TRBV3-1 (or the pseudogene TRBV3-2) and TRBJ1-4; 7 bases are shared with TRBD1. V lost 2 bases and J lost 1; bases outside the gene matches: 16. The germline gives CDR1 LGHDT, CDR2 YNNKEL (reference sequence). This CDR3 has 20 residues. In DNA form, the CDR3 reads TGTGCCAGCAGCCAAAGTTTCCATTCATACAGGGGTGAAACTAATGAAAAACTGTTTTTT. It codes for CASSQSFHSYRGETNEKLFF.

This clone was detected a few times. V and J are TRBV5-1 and TRBJ1-1; 8 bases fit TRBD1. This CDR3 is 16 amino acids long. The V segment lost 4 bases and the J segment 5 bases; nucleotides outside the gene matches: 13. Germline loops: CDR1 SGHRS, CDR2 YFSETQ. CDR3 protein: CASSPRTGMVGTEAFF. The CDR3 nucleotides read TGCGCCAGCAGCCCACGGACAGGGATGGTCGGAACTGAAGCTTTCTTT.

The chain employs TRBV18 and TRBJ1-2; D is possibly TRBD1 (6 bases). Germline V lookup: CDR1 KGHSH, CDR2 LQKENI. Trimming took 3 bases from V and 8 from J, leaving 16 bases between them. The length of the CDR3 is 14 residues. DNA of the CDR3: TGTGCCAGCTCACCCGATGCAGGGGTTTACGGCTACACCTTC. This translates into CASSPDAGVYGYTF.

The chain combines TRBV5-1 with TRBJ2-7; 9 bases are shared with TRBD1. The germline CDR1 and CDR2 sequences are SGHRS and YFSETQ. Trimming removed 4 bases from V and 3 bases from J; junction bases left unmatched: 11. This CDR3 is 16 amino acids long. The CDR3 protein is CASSHGRDRDVYEQYF. The CDR3 DNA reads TGCGCCAGCAGCCACGGCCGGGACAGGGACGTCTACGAGCAGTACTTC.

The rearrangement joins TRBV18 to TRBJ2-6; TRBD2 might be the D (5 bases). Trimming pared 0 bases from V and 3 bases from J, leaving 12 bases between. Germline loops: CDR1 KGHSH, CDR2 LQKENI. This CDR3 is built from 17 residues. CDR3 sequence (DNA): TGTGCCAGCTCACCACCGATCGGGGTTGGTGGGGCCAACGTCCTGACTTTC. It yields the protein CASSPPIGVGGANVLTF.

This clone has just one count. This chain's CDR3 is CASSPPTGRRDEQYF. CDR3 in DNA: TGTGCCAGCTCACCACCGACAGGAAGGCGCGACGAGCAGTACTTC. The genes are TRBV18 and TRBJ2-7, with D maybe TRBD1 (6 bases). V was clipped by 0 bases and J by 5 bases, with 14 bases between them. The germline gives CDR1 KGHSH, CDR2 LQKENI. This CDR3 comprises 15 residues.

The chain has TRBV5-6 and TRBJ1-5; D is unresolved. Germline V gene sequence: CDR1 SGHDT, CDR2 YYEEEE. The CDR3 is 12 amino acids. V lost 4 bases, J lost 3 bases, and 5 bases lay in between. CDR3: CASSLFNQPQHF. The CDR3, as DNA: TGTGCCAGCAGCCTATTCAATCAGCCCCAGCATTTT.

This chain connects TRBV7-7 to TRBJ2-7; TRBD1 matches at 9 bases. Germline CDR1 and CDR2: SSHAT and FNYEAQ (reference sequence). V lost 5 bases to trimming and J lost 6 bases; unmatched junction nucleotides: 8. There are 14 residues in the CDR3. The CDR3 is CASSQGDRDREQYF. Here the CDR3 DNA reads TGTGCCAGCAGCCAAGGGGACAGGGATCGCGAGCAGTACTTC. Full variable domain (missing parts from reference TRBV7-7 and TRBJ2-7): GAGVSQSPRYKVTKRGQDVTLRCDPISSHATLYWYQQALGQGPEFLTYFNYEAQPDKSGLPSDRFSAERPEGSISTLTIQRTEQRDSAMYRCASSQGDRDREQYFGPGTRLTVT.

This clone turned up a few times. This chain links TRBV5-1 with TRBJ2-7, with D possibly being TRBD1 (6 bases). V dropped 7 bases and J dropped 5 bases, with 16 bases sitting between them. The CDR3 runs 13 residues. CDR1 is SGHRS and CDR2 is YFSETQ in the germline V gene. CDR3 bases: TGCGCCAGCGCCCCCGCGCCAGGGGACGAGCAGTACTTC. Protein sequence: CASAPAPGDEQYF.

In its sample, this clone was seen a few times. The sample holds other DNA sequences that translate to the same CDR3. The chain recombines TRBV7-9 with TRBJ1-1; 9 nucleotides match TRBD1. V lost 1 base to trimming and J lost 5 bases; unmatched junction nucleotides: 5. The length of the CDR3 is 15 residues. CDR1 is SEHNR, CDR2 FQNEAQ, per germline (reference sequence). CDR3 loop: CASSLGGTGFTEAFF. CDR3 coding DNA: TGTGCCAGCAGCTTAGGCGGGACAGGGTTTACTGAAGCTTTCTTT.